A selection of T cell receptor beta chains follows, all from one sample in a study of OX40 agonist ivuxolimab in advanced cancers. Repertoires were generated with immunoSEQ multiplex PCR, while TCRdb's copy carries only in-frame clones and drops some. The sample contains around 84,000 clones, roughly nine tenths of which appear only once. The source was CD4+ or CD8+ T cells sorted from blood, collected in a trial of the OX40 agonist ivuxolimab. The receptors shown here come from an adult with an advanced solid tumor such as melanoma, head and neck, liver or kidney cancer. Both conserved end residues are part of each CDR3.

J gene: TRBJ2-7
V gene: TRBV29-1
CDR3 protein: CSVESGGDEQYF

J gene: TRBJ1-5
V gene: TRBV6-1
CDR3 protein: CASSHGGSQPQHF

J gene: TRBJ2-7
V gene: TRBV27
CDR3 protein: CASSPRQGTSGRQSYEQYF

J gene: TRBJ2-5
V gene: TRBV11-2
CDR3 protein: CASSLEGRIAETQYF

J gene: TRBJ2-5
V gene: TRBV11-1
CDR3 protein: CASSLSPGRRQETQYF

J gene: TRBJ2-3
V gene: TRBV7-9
CDR3 protein: CASSSSNADTQYF

J gene: TRBJ1-5
V gene: TRBV9
CDR3 protein: CASSTGDRYHQPQHF

J gene: TRBJ2-2
V gene: TRBV28
CDR3 protein: CASKGSVTGELFF

J gene: TRBJ1-1
V gene: TRBV6-6
CDR3 protein: CASSAGRSSTLAEAFF

J gene: TRBJ1-6
V gene: TRBV6-1
CDR3 protein: CASSPRGRNSPLHF

J gene: TRBJ1-1
V gene: TRBV11-2
CDR3 protein: CASSLFKGSQAFF

J gene: TRBJ2-5
V gene: TRBV28
CDR3 protein: CASSSSPFGTFQETQYF

J gene: TRBJ2-7
V gene: TRBV28
CDR3 protein: CASSLLQGAYEQYF

J gene: TRBJ2-3
V gene: TRBV15
CDR3 protein: CATSRALLARTDTQYF

J gene: TRBJ2-3
V gene: TRBV5-1
CDR3 protein: CASSLAGADTQYF

J gene: TRBJ2-1
V gene: TRBV11-3
CDR3 protein: CASSLGLRDSSYNEQFF

J gene: TRBJ1-2
V gene: TRBV19
CDR3 protein: CASTGTGYGYTF

J gene: TRBJ2-7
V gene: TRBV27
CDR3 protein: CASRRASGGPYEQYF

J gene: TRBJ1-6
V gene: TRBV5-4
CDR3 protein: CASSPGQGAPLVLHF

J gene: TRBJ1-3
V gene: TRBV30
CDR3 protein: CASTGTGGLRSGNTIYF

J gene: .
V gene: TRBV11-2
CDR3 protein: CASSLVSGTSYEQYF

J gene: TRBJ1-1
V gene: TRBV23-1
CDR3 protein: CASSPRRGAPMNTEAFF

J gene: TRBJ2-7
V gene: TRBV9
CDR3 protein: CASSVAPRAYEQYF

J gene: TRBJ1-5
V gene: TRBV13
CDR3 protein: CASSFQTGLRGNQPQHF

J gene: TRBJ1-5
V gene: TRBV29-1
CDR3 protein: CSVAVGGGGNQPQHF

J gene: TRBJ2-1
V gene: TRBV19
CDR3 protein: CASSITNEQFF

J gene: TRBJ2-1
V gene: TRBV5-1
CDR3 protein: CASRAAGGAYNEQFF

J gene: TRBJ2-1
V gene: TRBV10-1
CDR3 protein: CASSPDETSGRLEADEQFF

J gene: TRBJ2-4
V gene: TRBV19
CDR3 protein: CASSMGQGAMYQYF

J gene: TRBJ1-2
V gene: TRBV6-1
CDR3 protein: CASSEFPGPCGYTF

J gene: TRBJ1-2
V gene: TRBV28
CDR3 protein: CASKPGRNTLYGYTF

J gene: TRBJ2-3
V gene: TRBV11-3
CDR3 protein: CASSFSTDTQYF

J gene: TRBJ1-4
V gene: TRBV7-8
CDR3 protein: CASSLGPQGRLFF

J gene: TRBJ2-7
V gene: TRBV4-2
CDR3 protein: CASSQAGQGTNEQYF

J gene: TRBJ2-7
V gene: TRBV9
CDR3 protein: CASSVVGTGVGEQYF

J gene: TRBJ2-1
V gene: TRBV5-1
CDR3 protein: CASSLIPGKSSYNEQFF

J gene: TRBJ2-1
V gene: TRBV30
CDR3 protein: CAWGGLAGANEQFF

J gene: TRBJ2-1
V gene: TRBV7-8
CDR3 protein: CASSTRTDGRHNEQFF

J gene: TRBJ2-2
V gene: TRBV5-1
CDR3 protein: CASSTGTGGTGELFF

J gene: TRBJ1-5
V gene: TRBV5-1
CDR3 protein: CASSLGQPGNQPQHF

J gene: TRBJ2-7
V gene: TRBV7-2
CDR3 protein: CASSLRLAVDEQYF

J gene: TRBJ2-7
V gene: TRBV5-6
CDR3 protein: CASSDTGLSRQQYF

J gene: TRBJ1-2
V gene: TRBV30
CDR3 protein: CAWSEGGRGGYTF

J gene: TRBJ2-3
V gene: TRBV5-1
CDR3 protein: CASSLASRSTDTQYF

J gene: TRBJ1-2
V gene: TRBV28
CDR3 protein: CASNPATIYGYTF

J gene: TRBJ1-1
V gene: TRBV12-2
CDR3 protein: CASRLAWSGTSTEAFF

J gene: TRBJ1-1
V gene: TRBV11-2
CDR3 protein: CASSLDLRTGWTEAFF

J gene: TRBJ2-2
V gene: TRBV5-5
CDR3 protein: CASNLGGNTGELFF

J gene: TRBJ2-1
V gene: TRBV19
CDR3 protein: CASSTGTSFYNEQFF